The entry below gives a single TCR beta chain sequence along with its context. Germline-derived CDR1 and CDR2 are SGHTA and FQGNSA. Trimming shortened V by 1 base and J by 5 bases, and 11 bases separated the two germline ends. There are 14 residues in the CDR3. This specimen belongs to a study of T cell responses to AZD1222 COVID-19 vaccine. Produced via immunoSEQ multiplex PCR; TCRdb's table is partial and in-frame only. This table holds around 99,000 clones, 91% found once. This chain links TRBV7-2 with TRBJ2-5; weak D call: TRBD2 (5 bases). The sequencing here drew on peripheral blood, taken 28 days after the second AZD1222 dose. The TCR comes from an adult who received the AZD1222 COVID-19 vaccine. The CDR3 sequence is CASSLGTQKETQYF. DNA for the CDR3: TGTGCCAGCAGCTTAGGGACTCAGAAGGAGACCCAGTACTTC.